These T cell receptor beta chains were read from a single sample in a study of long-term antiretroviral therapy in people with HIV. Here immunoSEQ multiplex PCR was the method, and the copy in TCRdb shows in-frame clones only, minus some. The table records roughly 25,000 clones, roughly 80% of them present only once. Sequenced here: unsorted PBMCs, sampled 0.7 years before starting antiretroviral therapy. These receptors were obtained from a man aged 25-45 years with HIV. Both conserved end residues are part of each CDR3. Each record gives: V gene, clone size, J gene, D gene, CDR3 protein, CDR3 DNA. D genes are given only for firm matches. Only some rows state a clone size, as once, few, many or a class for expanded clones.

V gene: TRBV28
clone size: -
J gene: TRBJ2-4
D gene: TRBD1
CDR3 protein: CASSNTGGAKNIQYF
CDR3 DNA: TGTGCCAGCAGTAACACAGGGGGGGCCAAAAACATTCAGTACTTC

V gene: TRBV19
clone size: -
J gene: TRBJ1-5
D gene: TRBD1
CDR3 protein: CASRGGQGGLQPQHF
CDR3 DNA: TGTGCCAGTAGGGGGGGACAGGGAGGTCTTCAGCCCCAGCATTTT

V gene: TRBV7-7
clone size: -
J gene: TRBJ1-1
D gene: -
CDR3 protein: CASSLALGSTEAFF
CDR3 DNA: TGTGCTAGCAGCTTGGCCCTCGGCAGCACTGAAGCTTTCTTT

V gene: TRBV30
clone size: -
J gene: TRBJ1-2
D gene: -
CDR3 protein: CAWSEGGYGYTF
CDR3 DNA: TGTGCCTGGAGTGAGGGGGGCTATGGCTACACCTTC

V gene: TRBV6-5
clone size: few
J gene: TRBJ1-6
D gene: -
CDR3 protein: CASSKTGSYNSPLHF
CDR3 DNA: TGTGCCAGCAGTAAAACAGGGTCCTATAATTCACCCCTCCACTTT

V gene: TRBV6-5
clone size: once
J gene: TRBJ2-1
D gene: TRBD2
CDR3 protein: CASSTSGLNNEQFF
CDR3 DNA: TGTGCCAGCAGTACTAGCGGGCTTAACAATGAGCAGTTCTTC

V gene: TRBV9
clone size: -
J gene: TRBJ2-1
D gene: TRBD2
CDR3 protein: CASSRGSASGAREQFF
CDR3 DNA: TGTGCCAGCAGCCGTGGGTCGGCTAGCGGGGCTCGGGAGCAGTTCTTC

V gene: TRBV10-1
clone size: -
J gene: TRBJ1-2
D gene: -
CDR3 protein: CASIGMEYGYTF
CDR3 DNA: TGCGCCAGCATTGGGATGGAATATGGCTACACCTTC

V gene: TRBV28
clone size: -
J gene: TRBJ1-3
D gene: -
CDR3 protein: CASSFGTTGNTIYF
CDR3 DNA: TGTGCCAGCAGTTTCGGGACCACTGGAAACACCATATATTTT

V gene: TRBV19
clone size: -
J gene: TRBJ2-2
D gene: -
CDR3 protein: CASSITVYGSGELFF
CDR3 DNA: TGTGCCAGTAGTATAACAGTGTACGGATCCGGGGAGCTGTTTTTT

V gene: TRBV5-1
clone size: -
J gene: TRBJ2-7
D gene: -
CDR3 protein: CASSLGGGPWYEQYF
CDR3 DNA: TGCGCCAGCAGCTTGGGTGGGGGGCCGTGGTACGAGCAGTACTTC

V gene: TRBV27
clone size: -
J gene: TRBJ2-5
D gene: TRBD1
CDR3 protein: CASSFGTEETQYF
CDR3 DNA: TGTGCCAGCAGTTTTGGGACAGAAGAGACCCAGTACTTC

V gene: TRBV6-5
clone size: -
J gene: TRBJ1-1
D gene: -
CDR3 protein: CASSYRSPIVVEAFF
CDR3 DNA: TGTGCCAGCAGTTACCGTTCTCCCATCGTTGTTGAAGCTTTCTTT

V gene: TRBV6-5
clone size: once
J gene: TRBJ1-2
D gene: -
CDR3 protein: CASSTGYGYTF
CDR3 DNA: TGTGCCAGCAGTACGGGCTATGGCTACACCTTC

V gene: TRBV28
clone size: -
J gene: TRBJ2-7
D gene: TRBD2
CDR3 protein: CASSPGGGGGSYEQYF
CDR3 DNA: TGTGCCAGCAGTCCTGGGGGAGGCGGGGGCTCCTACGAGCAGTACTTC

V gene: TRBV2
clone size: -
J gene: TRBJ2-7
D gene: -
CDR3 protein: CASRLDGSSYEQYF
CDR3 DNA: TGTGCCAGCAGGTTAGACGGGAGCTCCTACGAGCAGTACTTC

V gene: TRBV7-8
clone size: -
J gene: TRBJ1-4
D gene: -
CDR3 protein: CASSTVTHTNEKLFF
CDR3 DNA: TGTGCCAGCAGCACTGTGACACATACTAATGAAAAACTGTTTTTT

V gene: TRBV5-5
clone size: -
J gene: TRBJ2-2
D gene: TRBD2
CDR3 protein: CASSPIGTTPHTGELFF
CDR3 DNA: TGTGCCAGCAGCCCGATCGGGACTACCCCCCACACCGGGGAGCTGTTTTTT

V gene: TRBV5-1
clone size: -
J gene: TRBJ2-3
D gene: TRBD2
CDR3 protein: CASVGGSGRERTDTQYF
CDR3 DNA: TGCGCCAGCGTAGGGGGGAGCGGGAGGGAGCGTACAGATACGCAGTATTTT

V gene: TRBV7-9
clone size: -
J gene: TRBJ1-6
D gene: -
CDR3 protein: CASSQPVGGGSPLHF
CDR3 DNA: TGTGCCAGCAGCCAACCTGTAGGCGGGGGTTCACCCCTCCACTTT

V gene: TRBV5-8
clone size: -
J gene: TRBJ2-5
D gene: -
CDR3 protein: CASSSLGRVTKETQYF
CDR3 DNA: TGTGCCAGCAGCTCGCTTGGCAGGGTGACCAAAGAGACCCAGTACTTC

V gene: TRBV6-5
clone size: -
J gene: TRBJ2-1
D gene: TRBD2
CDR3 protein: CASRGSGGTNEQFF
CDR3 DNA: TGTGCCAGCAGGGGTAGCGGGGGTACAAATGAGCAGTTCTTC

V gene: TRBV6-5
clone size: -
J gene: TRBJ2-7
D gene: -
CDR3 protein: CASSYLVGSSYEQYF
CDR3 DNA: TGTGCCAGCAGTTACCTAGTGGGAAGCTCCTACGAGCAGTACTTC

V gene: TRBV28
clone size: -
J gene: TRBJ1-3
D gene: -
CDR3 protein: CASSLIRSNTIYF
CDR3 DNA: TGTGCCAGCAGTTTGATCAGGTCGAACACCATATATTTT

V gene: TRBV11-2
clone size: -
J gene: TRBJ2-1
D gene: TRBD2
CDR3 protein: CASSSPGLAWDNEQFF
CDR3 DNA: TGTGCCAGCAGCTCCCCAGGACTAGCTTGGGACAATGAGCAGTTCTTC

V gene: TRBV18
clone size: -
J gene: TRBJ1-1
D gene: -
CDR3 protein: CASSPTAGLNTEAFF
CDR3 DNA: TGTGCCAGCTCACCAACGGCAGGACTGAACACTGAAGCTTTCTTT

V gene: TRBV11-2
clone size: -
J gene: TRBJ2-1
D gene: TRBD2
CDR3 protein: CASSPGTSGLYLYDEQFF
CDR3 DNA: TGTGCCAGCAGCCCCGGGACTAGCGGGCTATACTTATACGATGAGCAGTTCTTC

V gene: TRBV6-1
clone size: -
J gene: TRBJ2-3
D gene: TRBD2
CDR3 protein: CASREASGRAGTDTQYF
CDR3 DNA: TGTGCCAGCAGAGAAGCTAGCGGGCGGGCCGGGACAGATACGCAGTATTTT

V gene: TRBV19
clone size: -
J gene: TRBJ1-1
D gene: TRBD1
CDR3 protein: CASSQGAGTEAFF
CDR3 DNA: TGTGCCAGTAGCCAGGGGGCGGGCACTGAAGCTTTCTTT

V gene: TRBV5-1
clone size: -
J gene: TRBJ2-7
D gene: TRBD1
CDR3 protein: CASSFYIGTGGSGQYF
CDR3 DNA: TGCGCCAGCAGTTTTTATATCGGGACAGGGGGTTCGGGGCAGTACTTC

V gene: TRBV7-9
clone size: -
J gene: TRBJ2-7
D gene: TRBD1
CDR3 protein: CASSSDRSRYEQYF
CDR3 DNA: TGTGCCAGCAGCTCGGACAGGTCGAGATACGAGCAGTACTTC

V gene: TRBV14
clone size: -
J gene: TRBJ1-4
D gene: TRBD1
CDR3 protein: CASSQGDRNEKLFF
CDR3 DNA: TGTGCCAGCAGCCAAGGGGACAGAAATGAAAAACTGTTTTTT

V gene: TRBV6-5
clone size: -
J gene: TRBJ2-2
D gene: -
CDR3 protein: CASRATNTGELFF
CDR3 DNA: TGTGCCAGTAGAGCCACGAACACCGGGGAGCTGTTTTTT

V gene: TRBV9
clone size: -
J gene: TRBJ2-6
D gene: -
CDR3 protein: CASSRAGTGVGANVLTF
CDR3 DNA: TGTGCCAGCAGTCGAGCGGGTACTGGGGTTGGGGCCAACGTCCTGACTTTC

V gene: TRBV27
clone size: -
J gene: TRBJ2-5
D gene: TRBD1
CDR3 protein: CASSFRTGDETQYF
CDR3 DNA: TGTGCCAGCAGTTTCCGAACAGGGGACGAGACCCAGTACTTC

V gene: TRBV7-7
clone size: -
J gene: TRBJ2-5
D gene: TRBD2
CDR3 protein: CASSLALAGGEETQYF
CDR3 DNA: TGTGCTAGCAGCTTAGCGCTAGCGGGAGGGGAAGAGACCCAGTACTTC

V gene: TRBV7-9
clone size: -
J gene: TRBJ1-1
D gene: TRBD1
CDR3 protein: CASSLWDSLNTEAFF
CDR3 DNA: TGTGCCAGCAGCCTTTGGGACAGCCTGAACACTGAAGCTTTCTTT

V gene: TRBV25-1
clone size: -
J gene: TRBJ1-1
D gene: -
CDR3 protein: CASSDLWNTEAFF
CDR3 DNA: TGTGCCAGCAGTGACTTGTGGAACACTGAAGCTTTCTTT

V gene: TRBV6-5
clone size: -
J gene: TRBJ2-7
D gene: TRBD1
CDR3 protein: CASSRDRVGEQYF
CDR3 DNA: TGTGCCAGCAGCCGGGACAGGGTGGGTGAGCAGTACTTC

V gene: TRBV19
clone size: -
J gene: TRBJ1-2
D gene: -
CDR3 protein: CASRWTQSYGYTF
CDR3 DNA: TGTGCCAGTCGATGGACGCAGTCGTATGGCTACACCTTC

V gene: TRBV25-1
clone size: -
J gene: TRBJ2-5
D gene: TRBD1
CDR3 protein: CASSDRAGLRETQYF
CDR3 DNA: TGTGCCAGCAGCGACAGGGCCGGACTTAGAGAGACCCAGTACTTC

V gene: TRBV5-4
clone size: -
J gene: TRBJ2-2
D gene: TRBD2
CDR3 protein: CASSLGLAGNTGELFF
CDR3 DNA: TGTGCCAGCAGCTTGGGACTAGCGGGGAACACCGGGGAGCTGTTTTTT

V gene: TRBV10-3
clone size: -
J gene: TRBJ2-3
D gene: TRBD1
CDR3 protein: CAIRPGQDTDTQYF
CDR3 DNA: TGTGCCATCAGGCCGGGACAGGACACAGATACGCAGTATTTT

V gene: TRBV5-5
clone size: -
J gene: TRBJ1-6
D gene: -
CDR3 protein: CASSLRQGNSPLHF
CDR3 DNA: TGTGCCAGCAGCTTGCGTCAGGGGAATTCACCCCTCCACTTT

V gene: TRBV30
clone size: -
J gene: TRBJ1-2
D gene: TRBD1
CDR3 protein: CAWSNTGGSLDGYTF
CDR3 DNA: TGTGCCTGGAGCAATACAGGGGGCAGCTTGGATGGCTACACCTTC

V gene: TRBV5-4
clone size: -
J gene: TRBJ2-7
D gene: -
CDR3 protein: CASSLGGTDLYEQYF
CDR3 DNA: TGTGCCAGCAGCCTTGGGGGGACAGACCTCTACGAGCAGTACTTC

V gene: TRBV4-2
clone size: -
J gene: TRBJ2-1
D gene: TRBD2
CDR3 protein: CASSQDTSGGGNEQFF
CDR3 DNA: TGTGCCAGCAGCCAAGATACTAGCGGGGGCGGGAATGAGCAGTTCTTC

V gene: TRBV7-2
clone size: -
J gene: TRBJ1-2
D gene: -
CDR3 protein: CASSLRQGDYGYTF
CDR3 DNA: TGTGCCAGCAGCTTACGGCAGGGTGACTATGGCTACACCTTC

V gene: TRBV30
clone size: -
J gene: TRBJ1-5
D gene: -
CDR3 protein: CAWSVAGNQPQHF
CDR3 DNA: TGTGCCTGGAGTGTGGCAGGGAATCAGCCCCAGCATTTT

V gene: TRBV4-3
clone size: -
J gene: TRBJ2-7
D gene: -
CDR3 protein: CASSQVGGTAAYEQYF
CDR3 DNA: TGCGCCAGCAGCCAAGTGGGGGGGACAGCAGCCTACGAGCAGTACTTC

V gene: TRBV10-3
clone size: -
J gene: TRBJ2-7
D gene: TRBD2
CDR3 protein: CAISVVTSSYEQYF
CDR3 DNA: TGTGCCATCAGTGTGGTGACTAGCAGCTACGAGCAGTACTTC

V gene: TRBV11-2
clone size: -
J gene: TRBJ2-7
D gene: -
CDR3 protein: CASSQWGNEQYF
CDR3 DNA: TGTGCCAGCAGCCAGTGGGGAAACGAGCAGTACTTC

V gene: TRBV14
clone size: -
J gene: TRBJ2-5
D gene: -
CDR3 protein: CASSQDGGSETQYF
CDR3 DNA: TGTGCCAGCAGCCAAGATGGGGGTAGCGAGACCCAGTACTTC

V gene: TRBV18
clone size: -
J gene: TRBJ2-6
D gene: -
CDR3 protein: CASLFSGANVLTF
CDR3 DNA: TGTGCCAGCCTGTTCTCTGGGGCCAACGTCCTGACTTTC

V gene: TRBV23-1
clone size: once
J gene: TRBJ1-2
D gene: -
CDR3 protein: CASSQSFRDTF
CDR3 DNA: TGCGCCAGCAGTCAATCGTTCAGGGACACCTTC